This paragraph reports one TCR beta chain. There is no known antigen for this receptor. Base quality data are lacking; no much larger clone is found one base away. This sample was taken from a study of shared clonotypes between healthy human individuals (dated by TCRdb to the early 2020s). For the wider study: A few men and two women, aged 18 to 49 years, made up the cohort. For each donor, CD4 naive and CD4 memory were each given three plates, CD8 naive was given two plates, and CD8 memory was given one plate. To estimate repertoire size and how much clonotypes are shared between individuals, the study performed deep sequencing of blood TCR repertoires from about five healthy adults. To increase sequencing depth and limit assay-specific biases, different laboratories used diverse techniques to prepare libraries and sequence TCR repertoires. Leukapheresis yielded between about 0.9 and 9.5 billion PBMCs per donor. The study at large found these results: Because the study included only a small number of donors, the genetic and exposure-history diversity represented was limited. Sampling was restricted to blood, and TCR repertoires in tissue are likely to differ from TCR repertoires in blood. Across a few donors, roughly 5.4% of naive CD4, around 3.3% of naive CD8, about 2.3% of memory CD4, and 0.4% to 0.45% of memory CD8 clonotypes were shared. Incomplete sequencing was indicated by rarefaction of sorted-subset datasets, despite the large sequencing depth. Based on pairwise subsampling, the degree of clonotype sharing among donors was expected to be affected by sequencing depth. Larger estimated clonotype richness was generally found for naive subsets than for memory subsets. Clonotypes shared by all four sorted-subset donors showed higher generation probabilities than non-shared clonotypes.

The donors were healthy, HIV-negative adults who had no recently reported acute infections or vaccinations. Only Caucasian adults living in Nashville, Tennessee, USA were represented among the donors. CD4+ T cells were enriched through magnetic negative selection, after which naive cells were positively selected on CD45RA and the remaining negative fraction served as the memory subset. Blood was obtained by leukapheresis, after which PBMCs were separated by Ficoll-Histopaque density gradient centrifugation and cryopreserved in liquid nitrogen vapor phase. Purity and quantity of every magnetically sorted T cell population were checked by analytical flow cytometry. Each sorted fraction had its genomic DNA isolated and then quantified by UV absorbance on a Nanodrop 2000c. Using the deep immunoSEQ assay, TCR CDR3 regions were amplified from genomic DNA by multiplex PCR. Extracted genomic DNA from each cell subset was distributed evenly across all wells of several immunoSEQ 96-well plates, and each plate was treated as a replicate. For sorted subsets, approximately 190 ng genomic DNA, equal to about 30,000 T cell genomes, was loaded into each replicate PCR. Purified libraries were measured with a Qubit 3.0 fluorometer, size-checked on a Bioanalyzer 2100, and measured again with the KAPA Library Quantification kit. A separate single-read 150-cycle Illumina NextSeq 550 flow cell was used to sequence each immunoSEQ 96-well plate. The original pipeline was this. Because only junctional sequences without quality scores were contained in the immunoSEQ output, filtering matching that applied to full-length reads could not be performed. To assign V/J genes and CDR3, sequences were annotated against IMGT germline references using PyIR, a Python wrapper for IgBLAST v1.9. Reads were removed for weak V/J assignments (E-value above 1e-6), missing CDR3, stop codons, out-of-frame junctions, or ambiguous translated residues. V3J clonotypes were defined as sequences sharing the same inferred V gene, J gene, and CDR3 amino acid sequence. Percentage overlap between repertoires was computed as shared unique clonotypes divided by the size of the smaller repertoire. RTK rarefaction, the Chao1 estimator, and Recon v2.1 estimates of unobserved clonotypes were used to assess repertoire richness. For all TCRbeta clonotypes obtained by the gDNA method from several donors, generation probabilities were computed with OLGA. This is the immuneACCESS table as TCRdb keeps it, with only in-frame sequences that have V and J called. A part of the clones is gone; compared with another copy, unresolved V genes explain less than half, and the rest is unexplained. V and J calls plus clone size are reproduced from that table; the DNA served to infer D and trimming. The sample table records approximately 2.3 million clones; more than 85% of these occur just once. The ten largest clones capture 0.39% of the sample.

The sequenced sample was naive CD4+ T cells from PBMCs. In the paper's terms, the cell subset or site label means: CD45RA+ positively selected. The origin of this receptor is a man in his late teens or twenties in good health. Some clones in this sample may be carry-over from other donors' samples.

CDR3 protein: CASSLGTGTTYEQYF. The nucleotide sequence reads as follows: TGTGCCAGCAGTTTAGGGACGGGAACAACCTACGAGCAGTACTTC. In this chain, TRBV28 is recombined with TRBJ2-5, with the D call perhaps TRBD1 or TRBD2, as 5 bases match in each case. Judging by the DNA end, TRBJ2-7 fits better; the J call may be wrong. Inclusive of the bounding cysteine and phenylalanine, the CDR3 is 15 residues long. The kept DNA is CDR3 alone, 45 bases in frame from the first base. For CDR1 and CDR2, the germline V gene lists MDHEN and SYDVKM.